This T cell receptor beta chain was identified in a study of CD4+ T cells in melanoma. General observations from the study: CD8+ T cell, macrophage and B cell function reportedly correlated with neoantigen-specific CD4+ T cells.

Worth noting for this clone: As yet, its antigen is unknown.

Germline loops: CDR1 MNHNS, CDR2 SASEGT. The CDR3 is 12 amino acids. Trimming shortened V by 4 bases and J by 1 base, and 2 bases separated the two germline ends. Measured with immunoSEQ multiplex PCR; TCRdb has only the in-frame clones, and not every one. The repertoire holds about 22,000 clones, with approximately 80% as singletons. This TCR was recovered from a human donor with melanoma. The sequenced sample consisted of cells from a culture (not recorded whether cultured in vitro). The gene calls are TRBV6-1 and TRBJ1-5; no definite D call. The CDR3 sequence is CASSGSNQPQHF. The CDR3 DNA is TGTGCCAGCAGTGGCAGCAATCAGCCCCAGCATTTT.